This is a list of T cell receptor beta chains from one sample in a study of regulatory T cells in long-lasting Graves disease. One entry per CDR3 protein results from TCRdb running MiXCR on the multiplex PCR reads. The repertoire has around 420,000 distinct CDR3 sequences, approximately 16% of them found once; the top ten carry roughly 7.7%. These data were also reused for a study on T cells in Graves' hyperthyroidism and ophthalmopathy.

The specimen was peripheral blood mononuclear cells (PBMCs), collected at new diagnosis, from a patient treated with antithyroid drugs. Receptors originate from a woman in her forties with Graves disease. Each CDR3 is given with its conserved first and last residue. A D gene is named only where the DNA matches it firmly. Some rows have no size entry. The others give once, few or many, or a class for an expanded clone.

v_call	j_call	d_call	clone_size	cdr3_aa	cdr3_nt
TRBV12-3/TRBV12-4	TRBJ1-1	-	many	CASRTTGIGEAFF	TGTGCCAGCAGGACGACAGGTATCGGGGAAGCTTTCTTT
TRBV5-1	TRBJ2-7	TRBD1	many	CASSLWTGAGEQYF	TGCGCCAGCAGCTTGTGGACAGGGGCTGGCGAGCAGTACTTC
TRBV7-2	TRBJ1-2	-	many	CASSYGGGYYGYTF	TGTGCCAGCAGCTATGGGGGAGGGTACTATGGCTACACCTTC
TRBV15	TRBJ2-7	TRBD1	-	CATSRDGQGAREQYF	TGTGCCACCAGCAGAGATGGACAGGGGGCGCGGGAGCAGTACTTC
TRBV5-1	TRBJ1-1	TRBD1	many	CASSPQGAKMNTEAFF	TGCGCCAGCAGCCCACAGGGGGCGAAGATGAACACTGAAGCTTTCTTT
TRBV6-2/TRBV6-3	TRBJ1-5	-	-	CASSFADSAAQHF	TGTGCCAGCAGTTTCGCGGACAGTGCAGCCCAGCATTTT
TRBV6-1	TRBJ2-7	TRBD2	few	CASSPTSGFDEQYF	TGTGCCAGCAGCCCGACTAGCGGATTCGACGAGCAGTACTTC
TRBV12-3/TRBV12-4	TRBJ2-7	-	many	CASSFDRNEQYF	TGTGCCAGCAGTTTTGACAGGAACGAGCAGTACTTC
TRBV4-1	TRBJ2-2	TRBD2	-	CASMSGTSSYTGELFF	TGCGCCAGCATGTCCGGGACTAGCAGTTACACCGGGGAGCTGTTTTTT
TRBV6-2/TRBV6-3	TRBJ2-6	-	many	CASSFGDGGSGANVLTF	TGTGCCAGCAGTTTCGGAGACGGTGGTTCTGGGGCCAACGTCCTGACTTTC